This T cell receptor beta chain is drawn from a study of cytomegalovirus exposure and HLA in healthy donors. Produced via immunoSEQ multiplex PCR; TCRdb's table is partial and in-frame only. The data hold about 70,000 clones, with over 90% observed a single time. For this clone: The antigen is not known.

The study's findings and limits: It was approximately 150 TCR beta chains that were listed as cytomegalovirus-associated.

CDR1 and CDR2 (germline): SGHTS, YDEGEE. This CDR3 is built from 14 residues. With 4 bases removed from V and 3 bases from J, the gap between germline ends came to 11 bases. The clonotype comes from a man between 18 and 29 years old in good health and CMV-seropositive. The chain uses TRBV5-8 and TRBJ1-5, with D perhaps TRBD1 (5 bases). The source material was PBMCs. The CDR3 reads CASSIQGHNQPQHF. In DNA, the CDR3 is TGTGCCAGCAGCATTCAGGGCCACAATCAGCCCCAGCATTTT. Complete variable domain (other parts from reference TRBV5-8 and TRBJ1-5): EAGVTQSPTHLIKTRGQQATLRCSPISGHTSVYWYQQALGLGLQFLLWYDEGEERNRGNFPPRFSGRQFPNYSSELNVNALELEDSALYLCASSIQGHNQPQHFGDGTRLSIL.